This TCR beta chain was profiled in a study of shared clonotypes between healthy human individuals. Produced via immunoSEQ multiplex PCR; TCRdb's table is partial and in-frame only. Among about 680,000 clones listed, approximately 79% were seen once. Study results and caveats: Generally, estimated richness proved larger in naive subsets than it did in memory subsets.

About this clone: Its antigen is undetermined.

V dropped 5 bases and J dropped 6; count of bases not matched to a gene: 11. Per the germline V gene, CDR1 is LNHDA and CDR2 is SQIVND (reference sequence). CDR3 length: 15 amino acids. The sequenced sample was memory CD4+ T cells sorted from blood. Subset reported: CD45RA-negative fraction. V is TRBV19 and J is TRBJ2-7; TRBD1 matches 9 bases. This receptor was identified in a woman aged 25 to 45 in good health. CDR3 nucleotides: TGTGCCAGTAGTGCCCCAGGACAGGGGATATTCGAGCAGTACTTC. Amino acid sequence: CASSAPGQGIFEQYF.